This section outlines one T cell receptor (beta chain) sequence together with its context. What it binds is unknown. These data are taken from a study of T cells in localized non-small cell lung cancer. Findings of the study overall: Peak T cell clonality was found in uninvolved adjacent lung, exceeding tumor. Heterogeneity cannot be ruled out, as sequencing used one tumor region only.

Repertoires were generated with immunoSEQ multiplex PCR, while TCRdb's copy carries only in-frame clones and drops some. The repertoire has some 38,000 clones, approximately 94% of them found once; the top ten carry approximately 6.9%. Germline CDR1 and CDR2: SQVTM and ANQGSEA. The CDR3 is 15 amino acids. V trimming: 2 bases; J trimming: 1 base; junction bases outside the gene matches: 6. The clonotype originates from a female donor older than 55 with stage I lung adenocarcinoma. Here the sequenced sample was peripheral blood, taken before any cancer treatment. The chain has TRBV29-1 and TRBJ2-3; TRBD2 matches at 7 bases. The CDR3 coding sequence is TGCAGCGTTGAATTGGTGGGGGGGGGCACAGATACGCAGTATTTT. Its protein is CSVELVGGGTDTQYF.